The TCR beta chain under discussion was sequenced for a study of metastatic and nonmetastatic thyroid tumors. For the study at large: Blood and tumor or nodule tissue repertoires from malignant and benign thyroid patients were compared.

From germline, CDR1 is DFQATT and CDR2 SNEGSKA (reference sequence). V lost 3 bases and J lost 3; bases outside the gene matches: 8. The CDR3 spans 15 residues. In the source study's methods: For papillary thyroid cancer, a distant-metastasis classifier was constructed from CDR3 differences observed across clinicopathological groups. TCRdb re-analyzed the PCR reads through MiXCR. The V and J calls and clone size come from TCRdb's table, not from the authors' own analysis. The data contain 12,000 or so clones, about 30% of them singletons. The study, taken as a whole, reports: According to reports, the diversity of TCR beta was significantly higher in malignant thyroid tumors than in benign nodules, and this held in both blood and tumor samples.

Until they underwent thyroid surgery, no patient had received any treatment. A word on this clone: The antigen is not known.

The sample was tumor tissue. This receptor was identified in a male donor with papillary thyroid cancer or a benign thyroid nodule (not recorded which). Some clones in this sample may be carry-over from other donors' samples. The chain combines TRBV20-1 with TRBJ2-7; 10 positions match TRBD1. This chain's CDR3 is CSARHRDRGYYEQYF. In DNA form, the CDR3 reads TGCAGTGCTAGGCACCGGGACAGGGGATACTACGAGCAGTACTTC.